One TCR beta chain is described in this entry. This clonotype has at least ten counts. It lacks a known antigen. No base-level quality is on record; no much larger clone is a single base apart. The listed sequencing device is Illumina HiSeq 2500. TCR beta libraries were prepared by quantitative 5'-RACE with molecular barcodes. Turning to the authors' computational methods: A new computational method, built on a probabilistic model of VDJ rearrangement, was used to identify disease-linked TCR variants. TCRdb reprocessing: public reads trimmed at Q25 with fastp, clones called with MiXCR, in-frame beta chains kept. Each entry merges the rows of one CDR3 protein and shows their most common DNA and genes. For this entry, the V and J calls and clone size follow TCRdb and not the study's own pipeline. Here the sample has under 400,000 distinct CDR3 sequences; approximately 10% occur a single time. The ten largest make up 9.1% of the sample.

Trimming takes 3 bases from V and 0 bases from J, and the germline ends sit 10 bases apart. The germline V gene encodes CDR1 SGHRS and CDR2 YFSETQ. The CDR3 spans 15 residues, from the cysteine through the phenylalanine. Of the read, only the CDR3 DNA is kept; its 45 bases are in frame from base 1. The sample is drawn from a study of CD8 T cells in ankylosing spondylitis (dated by TCRdb to 2016 to 2017). Background on the whole study: To find TCR variants linked to disease, the study profiled T cell receptor beta repertoires in ankylosing spondylitis patients and healthy donors. The full study cohort was made up of 25 ankylosing spondylitis patients and roughly 100 healthy donors. Samples of peripheral blood were taken, and for ankylosing spondylitis patients, synovial fluid was collected as well.

The study at large found these results: In peripheral blood, the disease-linked clones were found at relatively low frequencies and had a CD8+ phenotype. A TCR beta motif made up of under ten highly homologous amino acid variants appeared to be characteristic of blood from ankylosing spondylitis patients. According to the report, matched synovial fluid samples from ankylosing spondylitis patients were significantly enriched for the disease-linked clones. Some of the motif variants had been reported before in the synovial fluid and blood of reactive arthritis patients, a finding that suggests common disease-initiation mechanisms.

What was sequenced was blood, either unsorted or a sorted T cell fraction (not recorded which). The sequence was collected from a female donor with ankylosing spondylitis or in good health (not recorded which). The V gene is TRBV5-1 and the J gene is TRBJ1-3; the D gene is unclear. The CDR3: CASSSSGSSGNTIYF. The DNA reads TGCGCCAGCAGCTCCTCCGGGAGCTCTGGAAACACCATATATTTT.